The 28 T cell receptor beta chains below were found in one sample sequenced in a study of shared clonotypes between healthy human individuals. Sequencing was performed with immunoSEQ multiplex PCR; in TCRdb, only in-frame clones are kept and a portion is missing. Among about 2 million clones listed, just under 95% were seen once. CD45RO negativity and positive selection for CCR7 defined naive CD8 cells, a population that excluded terminally differentiated effector memory CD45RA+ cells. Material: naive CD8+ T cells sorted from blood. The receptors originated from a man aged 18 to 30 in good health.

V gene TRBV10-2 combines with J gene TRBJ2-7, with D tentatively TRBD1 (5 bases). V lost 8 bases to trimming and J lost 2 bases, with 13 bases between them. Germline CDR1 WSHSY, CDR2 SAAADI. This CDR3 is 13 amino acids long. The CDR3 spells CASGDSTPYEQYF. CDR3 bases: TGCGCCAGCGGAGACAGTACACCCTACGAGCAGTACTTC.

Details on this clone: The same CDR3 also results from other DNA sequences found in this sample. The rearrangement links TRBV30 to TRBJ1-1; D is undetermined. Germline V CDR1 and CDR2: GTSNPN, SVGIG (reference sequence). The CDR3 sequence is 13 residues long. V lost 0 bases and J 1 base, leaving 6 bases between the germline ends. CDR3: CAWSVHGNTEAFF. CDR3 DNA: TGTGCCTGGAGTGTACACGGGAACACTGAAGCTTTCTTT.

The V gene is TRBV27, the J gene TRBJ1-2, with D possibly matching TRBD1 (6 bases). The germline V and J ends were trimmed by 1 base and 6 bases, with 9 bases remaining between them. The CDR3 is made up of 13 amino acids. CDR1 and CDR2 (germline): MNHEY, SMNVEV (reference sequence). CDR3 residues: CASSLWGDNGYTF. Here the CDR3 DNA reads TGTGCCAGCAGTTTATGGGGGGACAATGGCTACACCTTC.

This chain uses TRBV9 with TRBJ2-7; no clear D gene. V was cut by 7 bases and J by 4 bases, with 27 bases left in between. The germline gives CDR1 SGDLS, CDR2 YYNGEE. This CDR3 has 17 amino acids. The CDR3 DNA sequence: TGTGCCAGCGCCTGTCCGGGTCTCTTAAAAGAAGCTTACGAGCAGTACTTC. Its protein is CASACPGLLKEAYEQYF.

The chain couples TRBV11-2 to TRBJ1-2; D perhaps matches TRBD1 (5 bases). V dropped 3 bases and J dropped 2 bases, with 16 bases sitting between them. The germline gives CDR1 SGHAT, CDR2 FQNNGV. The CDR3 has 16 residues. CDR3 sequence (DNA): TGTGCCAGCAGCTTTCCTGGGGGGGTGGACAACTATGGCTACACCTTC. This codes for CASSFPGGVDNYGYTF.

The rearrangement uses TRBV4-2 and TRBJ2-5; D not resolved. Germline V lookup: CDR1 LGHNA, CDR2 YNFKEQ. The ends were cut back, 0 bases at V and 1 base at J, with 15 bases in the middle. The CDR3 length is 17 residues. The CDR3 here is CASSQEELIPAQETQYF. CDR3 nucleotide sequence: TGTGCCAGCAGCCAAGAAGAGCTCATTCCAGCCCAAGAGACCCAGTACTTC.

The V gene is TRBV12-5, the J gene TRBJ2-1; 7 bases are a match to TRBD1. The CDR3 loop spans 16 amino acids. With V trimmed by 5 bases and J by 3 bases, 10 bases remained unmatched. CDR1 LGHNT and CDR2 FRNRAP come from the germline V gene. In DNA, the CDR3 is TGTGCTAGTGGTCCATCCAGAGGGGGCGTCTACAATGAGCAGTTCTTC. It encodes CASGPSRGGVYNEQFF. Full variable domain (outside the CDR3, taken from reference TRBV12-5 and TRBJ2-1): DARVTQTPRHKVTEMGQEVTMRCQPILGHNTVFWYRQTMMQGLELLAYFRNRAPLDDSGMPKDRFSAEMPDATLATLKIQPSEPRDSAVYFCASGPSRGGVYNEQFFGPGTRLTVL.

Only one count was recorded for this clone. The V gene is TRBV7-9, the J gene TRBJ2-2; D unclear. The ends were cut back, 2 bases at V and 5 bases at J, with 12 bases in the middle. This CDR3 spans 15 amino acids. Germline V gene data show CDR1 as SEHNR and CDR2 as FQNEAQ (reference sequence). The CDR3 coding sequence is TGTGCCAGCAGCTTAACTACGCCGATAACCGGGGAGCTGTTTTTT. This gives the protein CASSLTTPITGELFF.

Turning to this clone: Other DNA sequences from this sample encode an identical CDR3 as well. The chain joins TRBV9 to TRBJ2-7, with D possibly being TRBD1 or TRBD2 (5 bases each). Germline V gives CDR1 SGDLS, CDR2 YYNGEE. The CDR3 runs 14 residues. The V gene lost 0 bases and the J gene lost 4 bases, with 11 bases spanning the gap. The DNA of the CDR3 is TGTGCCAGCAGCGTAGGAGGGGATGGGTACGAGCAGTACTTC. The encoded protein is CASSVGGDGYEQYF.

The chain links TRBV9 to TRBJ1-3, with D unresolved. Germline V gene data show CDR1 as SGDLS and CDR2 as YYNGEE. The CDR3 extends over 13 amino acids. Between the trimmed V and J ends, which lost 4 bases and 3 bases, there was a span of 8 bases. The CDR3 nucleotides are TGTGCCAGCAGCCTCTCCAGTGGAAACACCATATATTTT. Its translation is CASSLSSGNTIYF.

This chain links TRBV7-9 with TRBJ1-4; a possible D gene is TRBD1 (5 bases). The germline V gene has CDR1 SEHNR and CDR2 FQNEAQ (reference sequence). With 5 bases removed from V and 5 bases from J, the gap between germline ends came to 15 bases. The CDR3 covers 15 residues. CDR3 protein: CASSESGTENEKLFF. CDR3 bases: TGTGCCAGCAGCGAATCCGGGACGGAAAATGAAAAACTGTTTTTT.

The V gene is TRBV27, the J gene TRBJ1-2; D remains unclear. The CDR3 length is 14 residues. Deletions cut 4 bases from V and 4 bases from J, with 13 bases between. CDR1 and CDR2 (germline): MNHEY, SMNVEV (reference sequence). DNA of the CDR3: TGTGCCAGCAGTTCCTCCATACGGGTCTATGGCTACACCTTC. This translates into CASSSSIRVYGYTF.

CDR3 residues: CASSLKRPNTGELFF. The CDR3, as DNA: TGTGCCAGCAGTTTAAAACGCCCGAACACCGGGGAGCTGTTTTTT. The chain recombines TRBV27 with TRBJ2-2; D ambiguous. The CDR3 totals 15 residues. V shed 2 bases and J shed 0 bases, with 7 bases lying between them. Germline V gene lookup returns CDR1 MNHEY and CDR2 SMNVEV (reference sequence).

This sequence joins TRBV15 and TRBJ1-6; TRBD1 matches at 8 bases. The V and J ends lost 4 bases and 6 bases, in that order; junction bases with no gene match: 5. CDR3 length equals 15 residues. Germline V gives CDR1 LNHNV, CDR2 YYDKDF (reference sequence). The CDR3 DNA reads as TGTGCCACCAGCATATCGACAGGGGTTAATTCACCCCTCCACTTT. It translates to CATSISTGVNSPLHF.

The gene calls are TRBV29-1 and TRBJ2-1; TRBD2 matches at 9 bases. With 4 bases clipped from V and 9 bases from J, the junction kept 16 bases outside the gene matches. CDR1 SQVTM and CDR2 ANQGSEA come from the germline V gene. This CDR3 has 16 residues. The CDR3 DNA follows: TGCAGCGTTGGACGCCCCACAGCGGGAGGAGCGGGTGAGCAGTTCTTC. This codes for CSVGRPTAGGAGEQFF.

The J gene is TRBJ1-1, the V gene TRBV19, with TRBD1 matching over 7 bases. The CDR3 totals 14 residues. CDR1 and CDR2 (germline): LNHDA, SQIVND (reference sequence). Trimming at V came to 6 bases and at J to 1 base, leaving 5 bases not matched to a gene. CDR3 in amino acids: CASSPQGGNTEAFF. The CDR3 DNA follows: TGTGCCAGTAGCCCCCAGGGGGGGAACACTGAAGCTTTCTTT. The whole variable domain, filled in from reference TRBV19 and TRBJ1-1, reads DGGITQSPKYLFRKEGQNVTLSCEQNLNHDAMYWYRQDPGQGLRLIYYSQIVNDFQKGDIAEGYSVSREKKESFPLTVTSAQKNPTAFYLCASSPQGGNTEAFFGQGTRLTVV.

V gene TRBV7-9 combines with J gene TRBJ2-3; TRBD1 matches 7 bases. Losses at the gene ends were 2 bases for V and 6 bases for J; bases not matched to a gene: 8. Germline lookup yields CDR1 SEHNR and CDR2 FQNEAQ (reference sequence). The CDR3 has 15 residues. The CDR3 reads CASSLYETGMDTQYF. The DNA of the CDR3 is TGTGCCAGCAGCTTATATGAGACAGGGATGGATACGCAGTATTTT.

The V and J genes are TRBV10-1 and TRBJ2-7; weak D call: TRBD1 (6 bases). Trimming removed 8 bases from V and 2 bases from J, with 16 bases in between. Germline V gives CDR1 WNHNN, CDR2 SYGVQD (reference sequence). The CDR3 runs 14 residues. CDR3 in amino acids: CASARDTATYEQYF. CDR3 bases: TGCGCCAGCGCCCGGGACACCGCTACCTACGAGCAGTACTTC.

The rearrangement joins TRBV4-2 to TRBJ1-1, with no clear D. V was clipped by 2 bases and J by 8 bases, with 9 bases between them. Germline CDR1 reads LGHNA; CDR2 reads YNFKEQ. The CDR3 is 12 amino acids. CDR3 DNA: TGTGCCAGCAGCCAACCTCCTTGGGAAGCTTTCTTT. It encodes CASSQPPWEAFF.

V is TRBV7-9 and J is TRBJ2-5; TRBD1 aligns across 9 bases. Germline CDR1 is SEHNR and CDR2 is FQNEAQ (reference sequence). The CDR3 sequence is 14 residues long. The V and J ends lost 5 bases and 4 bases, in that order; junction bases with no gene match: 5. The CDR3 protein is CASSPGQGIETQYF. CDR3 DNA: TGTGCCAGCAGCCCTGGACAGGGGATAGAGACCCAGTACTTC.

The chain uses TRBV4-1 and TRBJ2-2, with a weak D call TRBD2 (6 bases). V was shortened by 3 bases and J by 6 bases, with 8 bases between the two germline ends. The CDR3 sequence is 13 residues long. Germline CDR1 and CDR2: MGHRA and YSYEKL. As DNA, the CDR3 is TGCGCCAGCAGCCACCCGGGGGCCGGGGAGCTGTTTTTT. Translating it yields CASSHPGAGELFF.

As for this clone: Different DNA sequences within this sample yield the same CDR3. The rearrangement joins TRBV5-1 to TRBJ2-7; TRBD1 might be the D (5 bases). CDR1 and CDR2 (germline): SGHRS, YFSETQ. V shed 4 bases and J shed 2 bases, with 10 bases lying between them. The CDR3 contains 13 residues. CDR3 loop: CASSPDSPYEQYF. DNA of the CDR3: TGCGCCAGCAGCCCAGACAGTCCCTACGAGCAGTACTTC.

About this clone: Within the sample, other DNA sequences also encode this same CDR3. This chain uses TRBV2 with TRBJ2-1; 7 bases are a match to TRBD1. Unmatched junction bases numbered 2, after V lost 6 bases and J lost 3 bases. CDR3 length equals 13 residues. Germline V gene data show CDR1 as SNHLY and CDR2 as FYNNEI. CDR3 nucleotides: TGTGCCAGCAGCGGGACAGACTACAATGAGCAGTTCTTC. It is translated as CASSGTDYNEQFF.

The chain has TRBV5-1 and TRBJ2-1, with D possibly TRBD2 on 7 matching bases. The CDR3 totals 17 residues. Germline values: CDR1 SGHRS, CDR2 YFSETQ. Trimming pared 3 bases from V and 0 bases from J, leaving 16 bases between. CDR3 sequence (DNA): TGCGCCAGCAGCTCCGCCCTTGGGGGGGCCTCCTACAATGAGCAGTTCTTC. Translated, it gives CASSSALGGASYNEQFF. The full variable domain, rest sourced from reference TRBV5-1 and TRBJ2-1, is KAGVTQTPRYLIKTRGQQVTLSCSPISGHRSVSWYQQTPGQGLQFLFEYFSETQRNKGNFPGRFSGRQFSNSRSEMNVSTLELGDSALYLCASSSALGGASYNEQFFGPGTRLTVL.

CDR3 region: CATSGPGTSGADEQYF. The CDR3 DNA reads TGTGCCACCAGCGGACCCGGGACTAGCGGGGCCGACGAGCAGTACTTC. The V and J genes are TRBV15 and TRBJ2-7; 13 bases map to TRBD2. In germline, CDR1 is LNHNV, CDR2 YYDKDF (reference sequence). Trimming cost V 5 bases and J 5 bases; bases outside gene matches: 9. The CDR3 has 16 amino acids.

The count of this clone is one. V is TRBV6-5 and J is TRBJ2-7, with D maybe TRBD1 (7 bases). With 0 bases removed from V and 2 bases from J, the gap between germline ends came to 14 bases. From germline, CDR1 is MNHEY and CDR2 SVGAGI. There are 16 residues in the CDR3. DNA for the CDR3: TGTGCCAGCAGTTACTCGGCGGGACAGCTAACCTACGAGCAGTACTTC. Translation gives CASSYSAGQLTYEQYF.

The chain joins TRBV9 to TRBJ2-2, with D possibly TRBD2 on 5 matching bases. CDR1 is SGDLS, CDR2 YYNGEE, per germline. The CDR3 loop spans 12 amino acids. Between the trimmed V and J ends, which lost 4 bases and 6 bases, there was a span of 7 bases. The CDR3 loop is CASSWGAGELFF. Here the CDR3 DNA reads TGTGCCAGCAGCTGGGGAGCCGGGGAGCTGTTTTTT.

V is TRBV6-1 and J is TRBJ1-1; perhaps TRBD1 as D (6 bases). The CDR3 totals 14 residues. The germline V gene has CDR1 MNHNS and CDR2 SASEGT. Between the trimmed V and J ends, which lost 2 bases and 6 bases, there was a span of 13 bases. CDR3 coding DNA: TGTGCCAGCAGTGAAATCTTGGGGGGGCCTGAAGCTTTCTTT. Protein: CASSEILGGPEAFF.